Here is one T cell receptor (beta chain) with its context. Its antigen has not been determined. A far larger clone is only one base removed, so a read error is likely. Libraries were prepared through 5' RACE. The sequencer was an Illumina HiSeq 2000. Template switching added a universal primer binding site, and the final cDNA carried a unique molecular identifier that allowed TCR cDNA molecules to be counted accurately. First-strand cDNA for TCR alpha and beta chains was synthesized from specific primers in the conserved constant-segment region. Each cDNA library was double barcoded, with a SMART-Mk sample barcode plus Illumina barcodes, to control for contamination. TruSeq adapter sequences, together with Illumina sample barcodes, were added in two successive PCR steps. Sequencing of the TCR alpha and beta cDNA libraries was done on the Illumina HiSeq platform using custom primers. The original pipeline was this. Unique molecular identifiers were extracted from raw reads with MiGEC, and CDR3 positions were determined with MiXCR. Recombination models were inferred per individual with the repgenHMM and IGoR tools using an EM algorithm. Shared clonotypes were analyzed with the tcR package in R, and sharing was normalized by the product of cloneset sizes. To study raw recombination without the effects of thymic and clonal selection, out-of-frame nonproductive sequences were analyzed. The raw public reads went through TCRdb reprocessing: fastp at Q25, MiXCR clone calling, in-frame beta chains kept. Each entry merges the rows of one CDR3 protein and shows their most common DNA and genes. These V and J calls are TCRdb output, not the study's own analysis. This sample comprises some 1,600,000 distinct CDR3 sequences, 25% to 35% of them detected only once. Around 0.3% of the sample rests with the top ten.

The source of the sample is a study of identical twins (dated by TCRdb to about 2016). With respect to the entire study: To test whether fetal clonotypes persist, the study used deep sequencing on TCR alpha and beta repertoires from monozygotic twins, unrelated adults of various ages, and cord blood. Replicate twin experiments were performed at different times using different library preparation protocols to rule out contamination. Points the paper makes about the study in general: Compared with coincidental sharing between unrelated individuals, out-of-frame TCR alpha sequences shared between twins showed an excess of sequences with low generation probability. Fewer insertions were carried by abundant cord blood beta clonotypes, a similar but weaker trend appeared in young adult naive repertoires, and no such trend appeared in memory repertoires. Because the same donors could not be followed over many years, the conclusions relied on cross-sectional statistical analysis. Zero-insertion analyses could be partly confounded by invariant T cells such as MAIT and iNKT, though diverse VJ usage argued against such confounding for most clonotypes. Excess twin sharing in beta out-of-frame sequences was weaker because fewer shared sequences lowered the signal-to-noise ratio. In monozygotic twins, out-of-frame TCR alpha sharing was systematically underestimated by recombination models, although the models agreed with sharing between unrelated individuals.

Every donor was a healthy Caucasian. The CDR3 goes from the cysteine to the phenylalanine over 12 residues. The entry retains the CDR3 DNA only, 36 bases that are in frame from base 1. From the germline V gene, CDR1 is SGHRS and CDR2 is YFSETQ. The origin of this receptor is a newborn girl in good health. Material for sequencing was cord blood. This sequence uses TRBV5-1 and TRBJ2-1; the D gene assignment is ambiguous. The sequenced DNA: TGCGCCAGCGGCTTGGCTAACAATGAGCAGTTCTTC. Translated, this gives CASGLANNEQFF.